This TCR beta chain was identified in a study of T cell responses to AZD1222 COVID-19 vaccine. Whole-study results and caveats: Vaccine-associated CD4 TCRs ranged over spike, dominating at 160-218 and 743-854.

In the case of this clone: The antigen remains undetermined.

Germline V gene lookup returns CDR1 ENHRY and CDR2 SYGVKD. V was shortened by 2 bases and J by 4 bases, with 11 bases between the two germline ends. CDR3 length equals 14 residues. TCRdb keeps only in-frame clones here, not all; method: immunoSEQ multiplex PCR. This table has fewer than 150,000 clones, 93% appearing once. The sequence came from an adult in good health. The rearrangement uses TRBV10-3 and TRBJ1-2, with a tentative D call TRBD1 (6 bases). The sequencing here drew on peripheral blood, taken on day 0 of AZD1222 vaccination. The CDR3 reads CAISENRDTYGYTF. Here the CDR3 DNA reads TGTGCCATCAGTGAGAACCGGGACACCTATGGCTACACCTTC.